These 5 T cell receptor beta chains were all obtained from the same sample, sequenced in a study of cytomegalovirus exposure and HLA in healthy donors. 13 Jbeta primers and 60 Vbeta primers were used for the PCR. The repertoire was sequenced with immunoSEQ multiplex PCR; TCRdb's copy has only in-frame clones and lacks some. The data hold about 180,000 clones, with over 80% observed a single time. The sample comprised PBMCs. These receptors were obtained from a middle-aged man in good health and CMV-seronegative.

The V call is TRBV4-2, the J call TRBJ2-7; TRBD1 is a possible D gene (6 bases). Germline assignment: CDR1 LGHNA and CDR2 YNFKEQ. Trimming left V 1 base short and J 2 bases short, with 21 bases between. The CDR3 has 18 amino acids. CDR3: CASSQGQVKLNIPYEQYF. The CDR3 DNA follows: TGTGCCAGCAGCCAAGGACAGGTTAAGTTAAATATCCCCTACGAGCAGTACTTC.

This clone appeared a single time. This chain uses TRBV6-6 with TRBJ2-7, with D possibly matching TRBD2 (7 bases). The V gene's germline CDR1 is MNHNY and CDR2 SVGAGI (reference sequence). The CDR3 is 14 residues long. Trimming stripped 0 bases from V and 4 bases from J, with 10 bases between. The CDR3, as DNA: TGTGCCAGCAGTTACTCAGGGGGAGGGTACGAGCAGTACTTC. It encodes CASSYSGGGYEQYF.

There are a few counts of this clone. The chain carries TRBV7-2 and TRBJ2-7; a weak D match, TRBD2 (5 bases). The CDR3 sequence is 13 residues long. The germline V gene encodes CDR1 SGHTA and CDR2 FQGNSA. V was pared by 5 bases and J by 4 bases, with 12 bases between. CDR3 sequence (DNA): TGTGCCAGCAGCACCGTCACTAGGTACGAGCAGTACTTC. Translation gives CASSTVTRYEQYF.

The chain combines TRBV27 with TRBJ1-5, with D hard to call. The CDR3 runs 14 residues. Germline CDR1 is MNHEY and CDR2 is SMNVEV (reference sequence). V was pared by 3 bases and J by 5 bases, with 11 bases between. CDR3 sequence: CASSFSAGDQPQHF. For the CDR3, the DNA is TGTGCCAGCAGTTTCTCGGCAGGTGATCAGCCCCAGCATTTT.

V usage is TRBV19 and J usage is TRBJ1-2; 10 nucleotides match TRBD1. The CDR3 is made up of 14 amino acids. Germline V gene data show CDR1 as LNHDA and CDR2 as SQIVND (reference sequence). V dropped 6 bases and J dropped 3; count of bases not matched to a gene: 4. CDR3 nucleotides: TGTGCCAGTAGCCGACAGGGGGCGGACTATGGCTACACCTTC. Protein sequence: CASSRQGADYGYTF. The full variable domain, with the rest looked up from reference TRBV19 and TRBJ1-2, is DGGITQSPKYLFRKEGQNVTLSCEQNLNHDAMYWYRQDPGQGLRLIYYSQIVNDFQKGDIAEGYSVSREKKESFPLTVTSAQKNPTAFYLCASSRQGADYGYTFGSGTRLTVV.